The source of this TCR beta chain is a study of STAT3 mutations in large granular lymphocyte leukemia. Study results and limitations: In T-cell large granular lymphocyte leukemia, about half of patients showed multiple immunodominant subclonotypes.

With 4 bases removed from V and 3 bases from J, the gap between germline ends came to 16 bases. Germline V CDR1 and CDR2: SGHRS, YFSETQ. The CDR3 length is 15 residues. Of note for this clone: The target antigen is unknown.

Using immunoSEQ multiplex PCR, the repertoire was profiled, and TCRdb retains in-frame clones only, with some absent. The table shows about 5,100 clones, with about 70% occurring only once. This receptor was obtained from a human donor with T large granular lymphocyte leukemia. Some clones in this sample may be carry-over from other donors' samples. The sample was PBMCs. V is TRBV5-1 and J is TRBJ1-2; possible D gene TRBD1, 5 bases. The CDR3 protein is CASSPSRDGDYGYTF. The CDR3 DNA follows: TGCGCCAGCAGCCCGTCCCGGGACGGTGACTATGGCTACACCTTC.